This T cell receptor (beta chain) was obtained from a study of blood T cell repertoires in COVID-19. Study details: PBMCs, B-cell-depleted T cells, or T cells were the source of the cDNA or gDNA that made up the material.

Germline lookup yields CDR1 MNHEY and CDR2 SVGAGI. Between the trimmed V and J ends, which lost 0 bases and 0 bases, there was a span of 6 bases. The CDR3 totals 16 residues. Authors' methods: From reference gene primer amplification, estimates of nucleated cell counts were derived. Only in-frame clones appear in the TCRdb table, and some are missing; sequencing was by immunoSEQ multiplex PCR. That table is the source of V, J and clone size, and D and trimming were worked out from the DNA. The sample yields 150,000 to 200,000 clones, 80% to 90% seen once. The sequence came from a man aged 55 to 70 with acute or convalescent COVID-19. Sequencing was done on a sample of peripheral blood. The chain employs TRBV6-5 and TRBJ2-6; a weak D match, TRBD1 (6 bases). The CDR3 bases are TGTGCCAGCAGTTACTCAGGGGGCTCTGGGGCCAACGTCCTGACTTTC. Protein: CASSYSGGSGANVLTF.